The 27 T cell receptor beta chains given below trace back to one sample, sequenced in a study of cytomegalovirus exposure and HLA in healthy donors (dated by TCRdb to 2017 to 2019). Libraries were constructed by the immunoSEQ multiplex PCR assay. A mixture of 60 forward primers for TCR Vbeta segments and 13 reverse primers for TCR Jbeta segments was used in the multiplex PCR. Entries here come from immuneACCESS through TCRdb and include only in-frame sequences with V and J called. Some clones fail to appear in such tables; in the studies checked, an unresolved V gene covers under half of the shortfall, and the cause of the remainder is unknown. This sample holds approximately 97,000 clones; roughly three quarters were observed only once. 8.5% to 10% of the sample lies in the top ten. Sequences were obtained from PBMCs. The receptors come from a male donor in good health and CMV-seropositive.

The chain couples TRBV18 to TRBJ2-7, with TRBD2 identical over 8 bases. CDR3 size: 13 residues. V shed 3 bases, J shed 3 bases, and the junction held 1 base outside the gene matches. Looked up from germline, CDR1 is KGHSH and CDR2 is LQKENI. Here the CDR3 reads CASSPAGGYEQYF. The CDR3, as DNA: TGTGCCAGCTCACCCGCGGGGGGCTACGAGCAGTACTTC.

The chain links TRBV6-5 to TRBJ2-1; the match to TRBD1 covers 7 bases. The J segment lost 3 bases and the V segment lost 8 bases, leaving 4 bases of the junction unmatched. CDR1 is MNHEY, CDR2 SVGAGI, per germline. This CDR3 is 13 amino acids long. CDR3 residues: CASGRDSYNEQFF. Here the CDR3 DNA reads TGTGCCAGCGGCCGGGACAGCTACAATGAGCAGTTCTTC.

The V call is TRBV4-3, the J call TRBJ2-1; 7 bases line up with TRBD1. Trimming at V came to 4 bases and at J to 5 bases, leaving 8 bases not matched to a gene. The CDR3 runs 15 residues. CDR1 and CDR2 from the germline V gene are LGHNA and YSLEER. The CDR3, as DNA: TGCGCCAGCAGCCGACAGGGACAGTTCAACAATGAGCAGTTCTTC. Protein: CASSRQGQFNNEQFF.

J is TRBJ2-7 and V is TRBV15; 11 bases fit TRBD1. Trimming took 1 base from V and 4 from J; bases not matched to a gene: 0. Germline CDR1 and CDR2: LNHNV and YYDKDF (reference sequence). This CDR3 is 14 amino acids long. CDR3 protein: CATSRGDRGYEQYF. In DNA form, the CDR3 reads TGTGCCACCAGCAGAGGGGACAGGGGGTACGAGCAGTACTTC.

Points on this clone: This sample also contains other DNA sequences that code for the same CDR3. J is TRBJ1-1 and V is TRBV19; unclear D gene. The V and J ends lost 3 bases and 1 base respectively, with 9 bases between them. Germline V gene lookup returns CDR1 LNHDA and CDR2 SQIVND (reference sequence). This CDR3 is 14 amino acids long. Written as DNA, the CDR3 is TGTGCCAGTAGTATCCCAGGAAAGAACACTGAAGCTTTCTTT. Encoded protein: CASSIPGKNTEAFF.

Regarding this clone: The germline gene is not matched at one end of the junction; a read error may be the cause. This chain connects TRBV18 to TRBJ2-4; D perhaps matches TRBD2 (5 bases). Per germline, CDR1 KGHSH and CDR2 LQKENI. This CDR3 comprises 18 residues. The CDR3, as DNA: TGTGCCAGCTCACCGAACGGAGAATTCCCGCTAGCCAAAAACAGTCAGTACTTC. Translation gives CASSPNGEFPLAKNSQYF.

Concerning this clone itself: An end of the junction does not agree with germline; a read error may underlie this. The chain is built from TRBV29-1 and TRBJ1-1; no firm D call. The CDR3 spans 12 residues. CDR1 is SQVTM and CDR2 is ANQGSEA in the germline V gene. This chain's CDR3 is CGVERFFTEAFF. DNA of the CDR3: TGCGGCGTTGAGAGGTTCTTCACTGAAGCTTTCTTT. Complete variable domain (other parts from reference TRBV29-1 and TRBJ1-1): SAVISQKPSRDICQRGTSLTIQCQVDSQVTMMFWYRQQPGQSLTLIATANQGSEATYESGFVIDKFPISRPNLTFSTLTVSNMSPEDSSIYLCGVERFFTEAFFGQGTRLTVV.

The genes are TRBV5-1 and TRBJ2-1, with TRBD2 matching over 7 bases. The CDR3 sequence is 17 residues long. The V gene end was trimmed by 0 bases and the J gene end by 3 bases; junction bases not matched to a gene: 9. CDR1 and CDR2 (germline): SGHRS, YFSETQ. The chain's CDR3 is CASSLGPSGTVYNEQFF. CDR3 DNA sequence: TGCGCCAGCAGCTTGGGGCCGAGCGGGACGGTCTACAATGAGCAGTTCTTC.

Written as DNA, the CDR3 is TGTGCCAGTAGTGTAGGATTAACTAGCACAGATACGCAGTATTTT. It encodes CASSVGLTSTDTQYF. V is TRBV19 and J is TRBJ2-3; no definite D call. Trimming removed 5 bases from V and 0 bases from J, with 12 bases in between. The CDR3 loop spans 15 amino acids. CDR1 LNHDA and CDR2 SQIVND come from the germline V gene (reference sequence).

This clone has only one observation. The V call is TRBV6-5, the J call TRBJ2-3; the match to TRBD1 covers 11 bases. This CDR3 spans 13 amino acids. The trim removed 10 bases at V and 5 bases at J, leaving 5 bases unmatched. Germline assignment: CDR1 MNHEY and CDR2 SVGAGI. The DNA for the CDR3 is TGTGCCATCCGGGACAGGGGGAAAGATACGCAGTATTTT. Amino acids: CAIRDRGKDTQYF.

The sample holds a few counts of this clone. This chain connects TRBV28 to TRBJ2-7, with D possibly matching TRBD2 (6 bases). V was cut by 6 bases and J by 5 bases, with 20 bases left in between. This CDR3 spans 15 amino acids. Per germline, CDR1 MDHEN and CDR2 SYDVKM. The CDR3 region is CASRPGGGGVHEQYF. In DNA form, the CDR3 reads TGTGCCAGCAGACCCGGAGGAGGAGGGGTCCACGAGCAGTACTTC.

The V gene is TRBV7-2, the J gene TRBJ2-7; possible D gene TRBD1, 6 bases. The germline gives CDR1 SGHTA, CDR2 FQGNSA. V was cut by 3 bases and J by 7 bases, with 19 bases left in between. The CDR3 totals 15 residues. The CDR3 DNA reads TGTGCCAGCAGCTTTATACCGACAGGATCGTATGAGCAGTACTTC. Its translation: CASSFIPTGSYEQYF.

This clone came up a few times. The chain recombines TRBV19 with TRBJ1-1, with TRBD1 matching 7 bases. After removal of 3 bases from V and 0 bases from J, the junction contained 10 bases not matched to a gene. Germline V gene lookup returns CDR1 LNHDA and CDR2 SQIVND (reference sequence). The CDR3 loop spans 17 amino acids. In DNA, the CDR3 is TGTGCCAGTAGTATGGTTCGGGACAGATCTTTGAACACTGAAGCTTTCTTT. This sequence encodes CASSMVRDRSLNTEAFF.

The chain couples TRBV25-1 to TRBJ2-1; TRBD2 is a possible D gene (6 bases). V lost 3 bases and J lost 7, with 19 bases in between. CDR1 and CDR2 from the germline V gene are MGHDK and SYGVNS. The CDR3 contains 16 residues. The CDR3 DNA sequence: TGTGCCAGCAGTGACCTTCTGGGGGAGGCTGGAAATGAGCAGTTCTTC. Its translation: CASSDLLGEAGNEQFF.

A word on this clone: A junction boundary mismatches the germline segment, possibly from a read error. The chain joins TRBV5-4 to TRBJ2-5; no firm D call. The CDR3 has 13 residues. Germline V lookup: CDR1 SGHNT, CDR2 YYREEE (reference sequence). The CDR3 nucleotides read TGTGCCAGCAACTTGGGTGAGGTAGGGACCCAGTACTTC. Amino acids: CASNLGEVGTQYF.

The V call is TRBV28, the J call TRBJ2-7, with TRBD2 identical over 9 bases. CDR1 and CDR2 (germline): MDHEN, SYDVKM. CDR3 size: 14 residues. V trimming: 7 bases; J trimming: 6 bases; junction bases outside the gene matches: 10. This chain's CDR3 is CASTLAGPMGEQYF. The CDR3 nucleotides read TGTGCCAGCACCCTAGCGGGACCGATGGGCGAGCAGTACTTC.

This CDR3 is CASSAQGENGYTF. The CDR3 DNA reads TGTGCCAGCAGCGCACAGGGTGAGAATGGCTACACCTTC. The chain couples TRBV7-8 to TRBJ1-2; a possible D gene is TRBD1 (6 bases). CDR1 is SGHVS and CDR2 is FQNEAQ in the germline V gene. This CDR3 is 13 amino acids long. V was clipped by 5 bases and J by 6 bases, with 13 bases between them.

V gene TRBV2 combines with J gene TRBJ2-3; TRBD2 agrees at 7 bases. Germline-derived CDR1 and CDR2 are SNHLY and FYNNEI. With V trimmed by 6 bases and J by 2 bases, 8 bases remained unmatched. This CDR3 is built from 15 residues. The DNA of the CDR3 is TGTGCCAGCAGGGCCGGACTAGGCAACACAGATACGCAGTATTTT. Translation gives CASRAGLGNTDTQYF.

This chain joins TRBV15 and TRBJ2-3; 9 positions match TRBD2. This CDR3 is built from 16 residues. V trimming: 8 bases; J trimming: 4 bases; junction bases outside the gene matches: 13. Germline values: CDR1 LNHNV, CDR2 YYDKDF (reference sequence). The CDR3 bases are TGTGCCACCCGCTACGGCGGGAGGGCCAACGCAGATACGCAGTATTTT. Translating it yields CATRYGGRANADTQYF.

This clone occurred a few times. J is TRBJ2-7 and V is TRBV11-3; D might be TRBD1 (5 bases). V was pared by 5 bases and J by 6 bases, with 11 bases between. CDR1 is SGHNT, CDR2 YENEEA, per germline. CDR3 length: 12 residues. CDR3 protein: CASSRDRGEQYF. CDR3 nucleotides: TGTGCCAGCAGCCGTGACAGAGGCGAGCAGTACTTC.

The CDR3 nucleotides read TGTGCCATCAGTCGCCACGGACTAGCGGGAGTTCGCGGGGAGCTGTTTTTT. This codes for CAISRHGLAGVRGELFF. The gene calls are TRBV10-3 and TRBJ2-2; 13 bases map to TRBD2. Germline values: CDR1 ENHRY, CDR2 SYGVKD. There are 17 residues in the CDR3. Trimming at V came to 5 bases and at J to 7 bases, leaving 10 bases not matched to a gene.

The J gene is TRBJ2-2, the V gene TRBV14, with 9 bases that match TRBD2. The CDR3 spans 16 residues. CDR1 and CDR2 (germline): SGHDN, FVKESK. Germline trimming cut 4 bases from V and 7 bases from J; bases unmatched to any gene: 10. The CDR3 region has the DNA TGTGCCAGCAGCCCTCTAGCGGGACCAGCCGGCGGGGAGCTGTTTTTT. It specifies CASSPLAGPAGGELFF.

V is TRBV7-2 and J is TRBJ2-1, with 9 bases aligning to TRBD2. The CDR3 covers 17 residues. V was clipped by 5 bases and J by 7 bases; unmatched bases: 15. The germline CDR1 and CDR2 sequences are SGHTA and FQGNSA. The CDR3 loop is CASSPQSGTSLKNEQFF. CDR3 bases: TGTGCCAGCAGCCCCCAATCCGGGACTAGCCTTAAAAATGAGCAGTTCTTC.

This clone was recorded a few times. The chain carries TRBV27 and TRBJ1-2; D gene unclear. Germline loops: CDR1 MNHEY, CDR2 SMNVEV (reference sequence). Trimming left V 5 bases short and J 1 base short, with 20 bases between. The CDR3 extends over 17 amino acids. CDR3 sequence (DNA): TGTGCCAGCAGTCGCCACGGGGAGGGCTACATTAACTATGGCTACACCTTC. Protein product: CASSRHGEGYINYGYTF.

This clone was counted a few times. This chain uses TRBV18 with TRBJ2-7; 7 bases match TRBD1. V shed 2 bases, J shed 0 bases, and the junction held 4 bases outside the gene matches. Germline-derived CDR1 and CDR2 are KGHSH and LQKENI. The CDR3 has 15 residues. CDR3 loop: CASSPDRASSYEQYF. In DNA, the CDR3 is TGTGCCAGCTCACCAGACAGGGCTAGCTCCTACGAGCAGTACTTC.

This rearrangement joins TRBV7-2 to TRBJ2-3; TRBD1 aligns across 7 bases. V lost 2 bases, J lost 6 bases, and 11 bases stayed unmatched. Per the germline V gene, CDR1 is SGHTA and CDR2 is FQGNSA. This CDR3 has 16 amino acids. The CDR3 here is CASSLNRRTRGDTQYF. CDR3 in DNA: TGTGCCAGCAGCTTAAATCGTAGGACCAGGGGGGATACGCAGTATTTT.

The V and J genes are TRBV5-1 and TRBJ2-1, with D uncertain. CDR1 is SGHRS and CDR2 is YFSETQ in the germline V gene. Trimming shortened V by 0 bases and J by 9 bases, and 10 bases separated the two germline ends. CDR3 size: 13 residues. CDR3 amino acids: CASSLAENFEQFF. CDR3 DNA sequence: TGCGCCAGCAGCTTGGCCGAGAATTTTGAGCAGTTCTTC.